The 7 T cell receptor beta chains in this list originate from one sample, sequenced in a study of T-cell reconstitution after alpha-beta-depleted transplantation in children. It was with unique molecular identifiers that the TCRbeta library was prepared. MiXCR, run by TCRdb on the PCR reads, gives a single entry per CDR3 protein. The sample lists roughly 45,000 distinct CDR3 sequences, around a tenth occurring once. The sample was PBMCs, mostly from graft donor cells, taken 60 days after TCRalphabeta/CD19-depleted stem cell transplant. Every receptor here comes from a male patient aged 2 to 9 who had a stem cell transplant for chronic granulomatous disease, so the T cells may come from the graft donor.

A few counts support this clonotype. The chain links TRBV12-5 to TRBJ1-2, with 8 positions matching TRBD1. CDR1 and CDR2 (germline): LGHNT, FRNRAP. V lost 11 bases to trimming and J lost 4 bases; unmatched junction nucleotides: 21. The CDR3 totals 17 residues. CDR3 nucleotides: TGTGCTCCTATGTCGTGGACAGGGAGCCGCGTAACCTATGGCTACACCTTC. Its translation is CAPMSWTGSRVTYGYTF. Drawing the rest from reference TRBV12-5 and TRBJ1-2, the complete variable domain is DARVTQTPRHKVTEMGQEVTMRCQPILGHNTVFWYRQTMMQGLELLAYFRNRAPLDDSGMPKDRFSAEMPDATLATLKIQPSEPRDSAVYFCAPMSWTGSRVTYGYTFGSGTRLTVV.

This clonotype was observed many times. This rearrangement joins TRBV5-5 to TRBJ1-5, with D tentatively TRBD1 (5 bases). Trimming took off 0 bases at V and 4 bases at J, with 14 bases between the two ends. The CDR3 covers 16 residues. The germline V gene has CDR1 SGHKS and CDR2 YYEKEE (reference sequence). This CDR3 reads CASSLDDRGKNQPQHF. The CDR3 DNA is TGTGCCAGCAGCTTGGATGACAGAGGGAAAAATCAGCCCCAGCATTTT.

This clonotype was detected many times. This sequence joins TRBV29-1 and TRBJ2-7, with TRBD1 as a possible D gene (6 bases). The CDR3 contains 12 residues. Per the germline V gene, CDR1 is SQVTM and CDR2 is ANQGSEA. The germline V and J ends were trimmed by 3 bases and 6 bases, with 12 bases remaining between them. The CDR3 region has the DNA TGCAGCGTTGAGCTGGGGGCAGGCGAGCAGTACTTC. Its translation is CSVELGAGEQYF.

This clonotype was seen repeatedly, ten times or more. The chain is built from TRBV20-1 and TRBJ2-1, with 7 bases identical to TRBD2. V dropped 0 bases and J dropped 3; count of bases not matched to a gene: 11. Germline V gene lookup returns CDR1 DFQATT and CDR2 SNEGSKA (reference sequence). The CDR3 consists of 17 residues. The CDR3 loop is CSARDLQRGEHYNEQFF. The CDR3 DNA sequence: TGCAGTGCTAGAGATCTGCAGCGGGGTGAACACTACAATGAGCAGTTCTTC.

This clonotype appeared many times. J is TRBJ2-3 and V is TRBV6-2 or TRBV6-3; TRBD2 matches at 13 bases. V lost 5 bases to trimming and J lost 6 bases; unmatched junction nucleotides: 20. This CDR3 has 20 amino acids. Germline V CDR1 and CDR2: MNHEY, SVGEGT. CDR3 sequence: CASSTYRAHGLAGAIDTQYF. The CDR3 DNA reads TGTGCCAGCAGTACCTACAGGGCCCATGGACTAGCGGGAGCGATCGATACGCAGTATTTT.

This clonotype showed up many times. This chain uses TRBV7-9 with TRBJ2-7; 7 nucleotides line up with TRBD2. The CDR3 is 16 residues long. Germline V CDR1 and CDR2: SEHNR, FQNEAQ (reference sequence). The J segment lost 3 bases and the V segment lost 5 bases, leaving 13 bases of the junction unmatched. DNA of the CDR3: TGTGCCAGCAGCCCAGTCGGAAGCGGGGAGGGCTACGAGCAGTACTTC. It translates to CASSPVGSGEGYEQYF. The full variable domain, completed using reference TRBV7-9 and TRBJ2-7, is DTGVSQNPRHKITKRGQNVTFRCDPISEHNRLYWYRQTLGQGPEFLTYFQNEAQLEKSRLLSDRFSAERPKGSFSTLEIQRTEQGDSAMYLCASSPVGSGEGYEQYFGPGTRLTVT.

This clonotype appeared many times. The chain employs TRBV7-6 and TRBJ2-7, with TRBD1 matching 7 bases. The junction had 7 bases not matched to a gene; V was cut back by 5 bases and J by 6 bases. The CDR3 is 13 residues long. Germline V gives CDR1 SGHVS, CDR2 FNYEAQ. The CDR3 protein is CASSTGQSREQYF. The CDR3 DNA sequence: TGTGCCAGCAGCACGGGACAGTCTCGCGAGCAGTACTTC.